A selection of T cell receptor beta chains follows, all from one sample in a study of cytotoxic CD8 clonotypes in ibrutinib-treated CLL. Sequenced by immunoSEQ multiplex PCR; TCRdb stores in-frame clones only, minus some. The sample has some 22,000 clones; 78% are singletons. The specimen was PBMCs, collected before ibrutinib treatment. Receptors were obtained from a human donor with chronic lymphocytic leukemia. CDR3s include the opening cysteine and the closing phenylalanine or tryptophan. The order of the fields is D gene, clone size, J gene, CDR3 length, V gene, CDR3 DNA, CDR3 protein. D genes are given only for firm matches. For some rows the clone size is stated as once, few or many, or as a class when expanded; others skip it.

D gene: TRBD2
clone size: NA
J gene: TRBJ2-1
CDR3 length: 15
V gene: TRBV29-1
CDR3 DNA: TGCAGCGTTGAGGCTAGCGGGAATACCTACAATGAGCAGTTCTTC
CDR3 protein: CSVEASGNTYNEQFF

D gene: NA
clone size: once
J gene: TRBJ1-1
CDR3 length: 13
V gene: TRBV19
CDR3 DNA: TGTGCCAGTAGTACCCTCGGGACCGAGGAAGCTTTCTTT
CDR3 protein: CASSTLGTEEAFF

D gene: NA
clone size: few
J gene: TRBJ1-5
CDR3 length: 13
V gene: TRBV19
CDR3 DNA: TGTGCCAGTAGTATCGGGGGGTATCAGCCCCAGCATTTT
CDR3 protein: CASSIGGYQPQHF

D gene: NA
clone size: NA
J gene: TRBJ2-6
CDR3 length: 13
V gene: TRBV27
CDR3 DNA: TGTGCCAGCAGTTTTTATGGGGCCAACGTCCTGACTTTC
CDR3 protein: CASSFYGANVLTF

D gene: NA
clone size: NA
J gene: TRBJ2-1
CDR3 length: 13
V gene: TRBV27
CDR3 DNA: TGTGCCAGCAGTTCAGTGGTATTGGGATCGGGGTTCTTC
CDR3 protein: CASSSVVLGSGFF

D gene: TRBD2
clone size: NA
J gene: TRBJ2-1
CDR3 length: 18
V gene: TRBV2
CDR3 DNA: TGTGCCAGCAGTGACAGGGGGCTAGCGGGAGGGCCGGGCAATGAGCAGTTCTTC
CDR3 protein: CASSDRGLAGGPGNEQFF

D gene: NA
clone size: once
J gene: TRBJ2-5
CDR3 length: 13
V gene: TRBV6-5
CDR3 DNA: TGTGCCAGCAGTAATGGGGGGTTAGAGACCCAGTACTTC
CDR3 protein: CASSNGGLETQYF

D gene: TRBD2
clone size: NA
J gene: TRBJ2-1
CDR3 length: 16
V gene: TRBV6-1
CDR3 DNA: TGTGCCAGCAGTGACGGGGGACTAGCGGGAGCCTCCAAGCAGTTCTTC
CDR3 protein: CASSDGGLAGASKQFF

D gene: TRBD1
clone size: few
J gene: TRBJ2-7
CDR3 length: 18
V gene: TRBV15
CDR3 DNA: TGTGCCACCAGCAGAGATTCCCCTATCCCAGGACAGGGCGGCGAGCAGTACTTC
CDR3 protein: CATSRDSPIPGQGGEQYF

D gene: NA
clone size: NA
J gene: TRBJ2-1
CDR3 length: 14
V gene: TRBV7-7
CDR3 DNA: TGTGCCAGCAGCCCCCTACTAGAAGGCAATGAGCAGTTCTTC
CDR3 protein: CASSPLLEGNEQFF

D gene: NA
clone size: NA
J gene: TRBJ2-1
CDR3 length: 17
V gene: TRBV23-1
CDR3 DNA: TGCGCCAGCAGTCCCTCCACCCGACTTAGCTCCTACAATGAGCAGTTCTTC
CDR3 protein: CASSPSTRLSSYNEQFF

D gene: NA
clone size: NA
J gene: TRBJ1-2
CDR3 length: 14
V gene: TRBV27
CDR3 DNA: TGTGCCAGCAGTCCCTCGTCAGGGGTAAATGGCTACACCTTC
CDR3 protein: CASSPSSGVNGYTF

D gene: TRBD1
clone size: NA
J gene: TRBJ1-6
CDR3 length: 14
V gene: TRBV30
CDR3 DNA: TGTGCCTGGAGATGGACAGGGGTAGATTCACCCCTCCACTTT
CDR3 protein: CAWRWTGVDSPLHF

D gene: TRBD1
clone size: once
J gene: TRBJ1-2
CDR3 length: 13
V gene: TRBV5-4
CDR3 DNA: TGTGCCAGCAGCTGGACAGGGGCTGGTGGCTACACCTTC
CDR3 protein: CASSWTGAGGYTF

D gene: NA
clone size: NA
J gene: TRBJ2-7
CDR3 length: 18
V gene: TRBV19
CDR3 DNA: TGTGCCAGTAGTATAGATCTAGTGGGAAGGCCGAAAGAAATCGAGCAGTACTTC
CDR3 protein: CASSIDLVGRPKEIEQYF

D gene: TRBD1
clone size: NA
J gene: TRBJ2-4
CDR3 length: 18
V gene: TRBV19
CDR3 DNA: TGTGCCAGTAGTATCGGGACAGGGGCTTTTCTAGCCAAAAACATTCAGTACTTC
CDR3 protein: CASSIGTGAFLAKNIQYF

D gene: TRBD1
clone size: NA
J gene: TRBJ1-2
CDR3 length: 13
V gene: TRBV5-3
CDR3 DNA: TGTGCCAGAAGCTCAGGGGGCTCCTATGGCTACACCTTC
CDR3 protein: CARSSGGSYGYTF

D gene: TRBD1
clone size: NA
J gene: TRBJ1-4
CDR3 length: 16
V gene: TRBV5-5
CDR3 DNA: TGTGCCAGCAGCCAACCTTACAGGGGCTCGAATGAAAAACTGTTTTTT
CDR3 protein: CASSQPYRGSNEKLFF

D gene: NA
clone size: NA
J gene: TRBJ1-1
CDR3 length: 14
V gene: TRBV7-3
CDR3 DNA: TGTGCCAGCAGCTTCGGGACATCCAACACTGAAGCTTTCTTT
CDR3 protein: CASSFGTSNTEAFF

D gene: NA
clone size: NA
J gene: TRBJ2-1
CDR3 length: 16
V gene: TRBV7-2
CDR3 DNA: TGTGCCAGCATCCAGATAGGGGGAGGGCTGGGAAATGAGCAGTTCTTC
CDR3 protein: CASIQIGGGLGNEQFF

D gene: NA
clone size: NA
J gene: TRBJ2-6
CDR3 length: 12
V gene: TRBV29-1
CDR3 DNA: TGCAGCGTTGAAAAAGGGGCCAACGTCCTGACTTTC
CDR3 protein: CSVEKGANVLTF

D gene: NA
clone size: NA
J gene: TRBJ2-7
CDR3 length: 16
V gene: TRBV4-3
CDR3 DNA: TGCGCCAGCAGCCATGATACCGGGACTCAAACCTACGAGCAGTACTTC
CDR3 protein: CASSHDTGTQTYEQYF

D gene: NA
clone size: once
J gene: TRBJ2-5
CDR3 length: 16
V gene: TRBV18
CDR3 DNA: TGTGCCAGCTCACCACCCGGGGGCACTAGCCAAGAGACCCAGTACTTC
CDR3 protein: CASSPPGGTSQETQYF

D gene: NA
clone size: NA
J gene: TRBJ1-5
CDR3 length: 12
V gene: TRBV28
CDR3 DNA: TGTGCCAGCAGTTTAGGTAATCAGCCCCAGCATTTT
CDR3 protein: CASSLGNQPQHF

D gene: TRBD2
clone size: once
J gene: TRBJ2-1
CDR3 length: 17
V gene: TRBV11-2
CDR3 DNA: TGTGCCAGCAGCTCCCAACCCGGACTAGCGAGTGACAATGAGCAGTTCTTC
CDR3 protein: CASSSQPGLASDNEQFF

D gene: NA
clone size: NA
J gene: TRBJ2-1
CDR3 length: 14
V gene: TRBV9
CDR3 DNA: TGTGCCAGCAGCATCCTAGTGGGGGACAATGAGCAGTTCTTC
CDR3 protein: CASSILVGDNEQFF

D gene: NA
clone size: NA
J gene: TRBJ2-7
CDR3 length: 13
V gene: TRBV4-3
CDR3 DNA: TGCGCCAGCAGCCAACTAAGGCAGAACGAGCAGTACTTC
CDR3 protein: CASSQLRQNEQYF

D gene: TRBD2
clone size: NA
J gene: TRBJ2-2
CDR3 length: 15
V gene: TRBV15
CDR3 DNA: TGTGCCACCAGCAGAGATCTAGCGGGAGGAAGGGGGCTGTTTTTT
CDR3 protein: CATSRDLAGGRGLFF

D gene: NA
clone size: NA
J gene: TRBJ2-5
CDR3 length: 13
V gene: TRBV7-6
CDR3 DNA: TGTGCCAGCAGCTTAAGACAACAAGAGACCCAGTACTTC
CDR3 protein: CASSLRQQETQYF

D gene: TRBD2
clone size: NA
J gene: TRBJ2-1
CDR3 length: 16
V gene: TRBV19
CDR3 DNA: TGTGCCAGCTACCCCACTAGCGGGGAGACGTACAATGAGCAGTTCTTC
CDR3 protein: CASYPTSGETYNEQFF

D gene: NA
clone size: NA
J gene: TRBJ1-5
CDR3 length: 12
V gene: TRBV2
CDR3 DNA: TGTGCCAGCAAGCCTAGCAATCAGCCCCAGCATTTT
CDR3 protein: CASKPSNQPQHF

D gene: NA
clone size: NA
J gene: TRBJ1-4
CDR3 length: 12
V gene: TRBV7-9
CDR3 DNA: TGTGCCAGCAGCTTAGTTAACAACGAACTGTTTTTT
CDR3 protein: CASSLVNNELFF

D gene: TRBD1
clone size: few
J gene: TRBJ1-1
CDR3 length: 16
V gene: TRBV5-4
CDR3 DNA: TGTGCCAGCAGCGTGGACGGGACAGGGGGGAACACTGAAGCTTTCTTT
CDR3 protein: CASSVDGTGGNTEAFF

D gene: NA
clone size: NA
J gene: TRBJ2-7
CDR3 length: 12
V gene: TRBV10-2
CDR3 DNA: TGCGCCACCGGACAAGGACCCTACGAGCAGTACTTC
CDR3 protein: CATGQGPYEQYF

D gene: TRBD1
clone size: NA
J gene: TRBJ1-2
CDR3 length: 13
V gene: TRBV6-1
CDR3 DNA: TGTGCCAGCAGGGACGGGACAGTTAAAGGCTACACCTTC
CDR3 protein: CASRDGTVKGYTF

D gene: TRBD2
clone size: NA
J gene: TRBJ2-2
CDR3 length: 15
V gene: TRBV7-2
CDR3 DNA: TGTGCCAGCAGGTCCGGGACTAGATCGGCCGGGGAGCTGTTTTTT
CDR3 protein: CASRSGTRSAGELFF

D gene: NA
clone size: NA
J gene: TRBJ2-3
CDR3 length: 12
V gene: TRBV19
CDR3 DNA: TGTGCCAGTAGTGAGGCCTACAGAAGGCAGTATTTT
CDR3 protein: CASSEAYRRQYF

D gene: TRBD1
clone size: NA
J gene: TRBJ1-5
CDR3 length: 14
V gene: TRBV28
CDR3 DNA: TGTGCCAGCAGAAAGGGAGGGGGCGGTCAGCCCCAGCATTTT
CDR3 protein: CASRKGGGGQPQHF

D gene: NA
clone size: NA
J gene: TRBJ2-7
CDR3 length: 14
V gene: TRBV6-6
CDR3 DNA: TGTGCCAGCAGTTGGTTACTAGAGGACTACGAGCAGTACTTC
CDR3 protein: CASSWLLEDYEQYF

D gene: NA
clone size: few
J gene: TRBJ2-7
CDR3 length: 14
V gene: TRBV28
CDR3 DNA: TGTGCCAGCACCGCGGCGGGACCGGCCTACGAGCAGTACTTC
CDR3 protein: CASTAAGPAYEQYF

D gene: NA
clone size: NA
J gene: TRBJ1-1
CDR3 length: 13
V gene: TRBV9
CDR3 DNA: TGTGCCAGCAGCGTAAAAGGGACAAGTGAAGCTTTCTTT
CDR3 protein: CASSVKGTSEAFF

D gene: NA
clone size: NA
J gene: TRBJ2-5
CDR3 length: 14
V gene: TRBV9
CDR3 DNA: TGTGCCAGCAGCGCCGGGACTGAGATAGAGACCCAGTACTTC
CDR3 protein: CASSAGTEIETQYF

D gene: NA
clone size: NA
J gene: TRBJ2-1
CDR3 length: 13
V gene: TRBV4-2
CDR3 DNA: TGTGCCAGCAGCCAAGGGAGATCCAATGAGCAGTTCTTC
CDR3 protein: CASSQGRSNEQFF

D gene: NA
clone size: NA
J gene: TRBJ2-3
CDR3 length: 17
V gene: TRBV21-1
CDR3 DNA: TGTGCCAGCAGCGTAGGAGACAGGGGGCGATTCACAGATACGCAGTATTTT
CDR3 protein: CASSVGDRGRFTDTQYF

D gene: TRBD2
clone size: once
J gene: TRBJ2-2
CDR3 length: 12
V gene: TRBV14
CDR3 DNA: TGTGCCGGCGGGGGGGTCACCGGGGAGCTGTTTTTT
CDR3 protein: CAGGGVTGELFF

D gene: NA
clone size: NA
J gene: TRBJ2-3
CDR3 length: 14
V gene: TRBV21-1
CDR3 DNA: TGTGCCAGCAGCAAAGAAGGGGTGAGAGATACGCAGTATTTT
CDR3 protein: CASSKEGVRDTQYF

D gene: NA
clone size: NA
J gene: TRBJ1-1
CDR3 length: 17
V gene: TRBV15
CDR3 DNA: TGTGCCACCAGCAGACTATTCACGGGGGTTACTAACACTGAAGCTTTCTTT
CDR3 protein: CATSRLFTGVTNTEAFF

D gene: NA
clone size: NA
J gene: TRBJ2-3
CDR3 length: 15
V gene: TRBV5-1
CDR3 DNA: TGCGCCAGCAGAGGGGGGAGTCTTGGCACAGATACGCAGTATTTT
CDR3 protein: CASRGGSLGTDTQYF

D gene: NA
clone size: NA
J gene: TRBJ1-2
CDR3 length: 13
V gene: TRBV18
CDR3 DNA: TGTGCCAGCTCTTCCGCGGTTTGGGACGGCTACACCTTC
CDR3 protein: CASSSAVWDGYTF